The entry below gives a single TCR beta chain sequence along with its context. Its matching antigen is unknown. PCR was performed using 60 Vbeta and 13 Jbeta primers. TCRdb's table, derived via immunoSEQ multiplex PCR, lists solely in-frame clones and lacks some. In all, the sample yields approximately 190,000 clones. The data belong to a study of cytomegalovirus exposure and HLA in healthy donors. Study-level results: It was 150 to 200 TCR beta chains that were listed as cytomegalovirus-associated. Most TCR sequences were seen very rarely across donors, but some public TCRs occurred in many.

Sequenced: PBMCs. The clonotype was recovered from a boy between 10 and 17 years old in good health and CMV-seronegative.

The CDR3 here is CASGGPTGAGEKLFF. The CDR3 DNA reads as TGTGCCAGCGGTGGGCCAACAGGGGCTGGAGAAAAACTGTTTTTT. The chain joins TRBV11-2 to TRBJ1-4; 7 bases map to TRBD1. Germline trimming cut 8 bases from V and 8 bases from J; bases unmatched to any gene: 14. The length of the CDR3 is 15 residues. The V gene's germline CDR1 is SGHAT and CDR2 FQNNGV.